The T cell receptor (beta chain) under discussion was sequenced for a study of cytomegalovirus exposure and HLA in healthy donors. V trimming: 2 bases; J trimming: 8 bases; junction bases outside the gene matches: 10. Per germline, CDR1 SNHLY and CDR2 FYNNEI. This CDR3 has 16 residues. PCR amplification relied on 60 Vbeta primers (plus 13 Jbeta primers). Assay: immunoSEQ multiplex PCR; the TCRdb copy retains only in-frame clones and omits some. The profile shows around 160,000 clones, roughly three quarters of them singletons. The sequenced material came from PBMCs. The clonotype originates from a woman aged 40 to 50 in good health and CMV-seropositive. The chain employs TRBV2 and TRBJ2-1; TRBD2 matches at 9 bases. CDR3 amino acids: CASSERAGGPGHEQFF. Written as DNA, the CDR3 is TGTGCCAGCAGTGAAAGGGCGGGGGGGCCGGGGCATGAGCAGTTCTTC.